The 3 T cell receptor beta chains given below trace back to one sample, sequenced in a study of vaccination effects on CD4 cells after COVID-19. Repertoires were generated with immunoSEQ multiplex PCR, while TCRdb's copy carries only in-frame clones and drops some. The repertoire holds under 40,000 clones, 73% seen once, with around 25% in the top ten. No cognate antigen is known for these TCRs. Expansion of antigen-specific CD4+ T cells with viral peptide pools was carried out by the ViraFEST assay before sequencing. With approximately ten days of culture completed, CD4+ T cells were isolated. Vaccinated participants had no history of SARS-CoV-2 infection and tested negative for nucleocapsid antibodies. The source material was CD4+ T cells from PBMCs cultured with HCoV-OC43 spike peptides, sampled before COVID-19 vaccination. Subset of the sample: HCoV-OC43 spike overlapping peptide pool stimulation. The source of these receptors is a human donor who received a COVID-19 vaccine.

This clone was seen only a few times. The V and J genes are TRBV4-1 and TRBJ1-5, with TRBD1 matching 9 bases. The junction had 5 bases not matched to a gene; V was cut back by 4 bases and J by 4 bases. Germline values: CDR1 MGHRA, CDR2 YSYEKL. CDR3 length: 15 amino acids. The CDR3 DNA follows: TGCGCCAGCAGCCCCGGGACAGGGATTAATCAGCCCCAGCATTTT. It translates to CASSPGTGINQPQHF.

This chain connects TRBV5-5 to TRBJ1-4; a possible D gene is TRBD1 (5 bases). Germline V gene data show CDR1 as SGHKS and CDR2 as YYEKEE (reference sequence). The CDR3 consists of 13 residues. With 0 bases removed from V and 8 bases from J, the gap between germline ends came to 8 bases. The CDR3 bases are TGTGCCAGCAGCTTGGGGGGGAGGGAAAAACTGTTTTTT. Its translation is CASSLGGREKLFF.

The chain links TRBV15 to TRBJ1-2; unclear D gene. From germline, CDR1 is LNHNV and CDR2 YYDKDF (reference sequence). Deletions cut 1 base from V and 6 bases from J, with 12 bases between. CDR3 length: 14 residues. CDR3 region: CATSRVVGIDGYTF. The CDR3 coding sequence is TGTGCCACCAGCAGAGTTGTAGGGATAGATGGCTACACCTTC.